Listed below are T cell receptor beta chains from one sample, sequenced in a study of shared clonotypes between healthy human individuals. Sequencing was performed with immunoSEQ multiplex PCR; in TCRdb, only in-frame clones are kept and a portion is missing. The sample has roughly 2.1 million clones; more than 85% are singletons. Material: naive CD8+ T cells from PBMCs. The receptor source for this set is a young man in good health. Some clones in this sample may be carry-over from other donors' samples. The CDR3 runs from the conserved cysteine through the conserved F or W. Fields, in order: V gene, D gene, J gene, clone size, CDR3 protein, CDR3 DNA. A D gene is named only where the DNA matches it firmly. The size of a clone is reported for some rows only, either as once, few or many, or as a class for expanded clones.

v_gene: TRBV11-2
d_gene: NA
j_gene: TRBJ2-7
abundance: NA
CDR3aa: CASSLEGRVGDEQYF
CDR3nt: TGTGCCAGCAGCTTAGAGGGTAGGGTTGGTGACGAGCAGTACTTC

v_gene: TRBV6-5
d_gene: NA
j_gene: TRBJ2-7
abundance: NA
CDR3aa: CASSLGAGGIEQYF
CDR3nt: TGTGCCAGCAGTTTGGGGGCCGGGGGAATAGAGCAGTACTTC

v_gene: TRBV6-5
d_gene: NA
j_gene: TRBJ1-1
abundance: NA
CDR3aa: CASSHSGAGVGGFF
CDR3nt: TGTGCCAGCAGTCACTCGGGAGCCGGGGTAGGAGGGTTCTTT

v_gene: TRBV11-1
d_gene: TRBD1
j_gene: TRBJ2-1
abundance: once
CDR3aa: CASSPGQGNEQFF
CDR3nt: TGTGCCAGCAGCCCCGGACAGGGTAATGAGCAGTTCTTC

v_gene: TRBV4-1
d_gene: TRBD1
j_gene: TRBJ2-1
abundance: NA
CDR3aa: CASSPSRGQGSYNEQFF
CDR3nt: TGCGCCAGCAGCCCGAGTAGGGGACAGGGCTCCTACAATGAGCAGTTCTTC

v_gene: TRBV6-1
d_gene: NA
j_gene: TRBJ1-1
abundance: NA
CDR3aa: CASSEEVIKGVNTEAFF
CDR3nt: TGTGCCAGCAGTGAAGAGGTTATTAAAGGGGTGAACACTGAAGCTTTCTTT

v_gene: TRBV11-2
d_gene: NA
j_gene: TRBJ1-1
abundance: NA
CDR3aa: CASSLGAGATEAFF
CDR3nt: TGTGCCAGCAGCTTAGGGGCGGGGGCGACTGAAGCTTTCTTT

v_gene: TRBV19
d_gene: NA
j_gene: TRBJ1-5
abundance: NA
CDR3aa: CASSIDRGQLQPQHF
CDR3nt: TGTGCCAGTAGTATAGATAGAGGACAGCTTCAGCCCCAGCATTTT

v_gene: TRBV9
d_gene: TRBD2
j_gene: TRBJ2-7
abundance: once
CDR3aa: CASSVTGGPGYEQYF
CDR3nt: TGTGCCAGCAGCGTAACGGGAGGGCCAGGTTACGAGCAGTACTTC

v_gene: TRBV30
d_gene: NA
j_gene: TRBJ2-5
abundance: NA
CDR3aa: CAWSVSVGSQETQYF
CDR3nt: TGTGCCTGGAGTGTAAGTGTCGGCAGCCAAGAGACCCAGTACTTC

v_gene: TRBV27
d_gene: NA
j_gene: TRBJ2-7
abundance: NA
CDR3aa: CASSTGTLYEQYF
CDR3nt: TGTGCCAGCAGTACGGGGACTCTCTACGAGCAGTACTTC

v_gene: TRBV7-9
d_gene: NA
j_gene: TRBJ2-2
abundance: NA
CDR3aa: CASSLYGTDTGELFF
CDR3nt: TGTGCCAGCAGCTTATATGGGACTGACACCGGGGAGCTGTTTTTT

v_gene: TRBV10-1
d_gene: TRBD2
j_gene: TRBJ2-1
abundance: NA
CDR3aa: CASRTSGTQRRCYNEQFF
CDR3nt: TGCGCCAGCCGGACTAGCGGGACCCAGCGCCGATGCTACAATGAGCAGTTCTTC

v_gene: TRBV7-9
d_gene: NA
j_gene: TRBJ2-5
abundance: NA
CDR3aa: CASSPSEQETQYF
CDR3nt: TGTGCCAGCAGCCCCAGCGAGCAAGAGACCCAGTACTTC

v_gene: TRBV7-3
d_gene: NA
j_gene: TRBJ2-1
abundance: NA
CDR3aa: CASSQEMQHEQFF
CDR3nt: TGTGCCAGCAGCCAAGAGATGCAGCATGAGCAGTTCTTC

v_gene: TRBV7-9
d_gene: NA
j_gene: TRBJ2-3
abundance: NA
CDR3aa: CASSLGTEATDTQYF
CDR3nt: TGTGCCAGCAGCTTAGGGACAGAGGCCACAGATACGCAGTATTTT

v_gene: TRBV27
d_gene: TRBD1
j_gene: TRBJ2-1
abundance: NA
CDR3aa: CASSSTGANEQFF
CDR3nt: TGTGCCAGCAGTTCGACAGGGGCCAATGAGCAGTTCTTC

v_gene: TRBV7-3
d_gene: NA
j_gene: TRBJ2-2
abundance: once
CDR3aa: CASSDGGGELFF
CDR3nt: TGTGCCAGCAGCGACGGAGGCGGGGAGCTGTTTTTT

v_gene: TRBV7-9
d_gene: NA
j_gene: TRBJ1-2
abundance: NA
CDR3aa: CASSLPQGFLGTSYGYTF
CDR3nt: TGTGCCAGCAGCTTACCCCAGGGGTTCTTGGGAACTAGTTATGGCTACACCTTC

v_gene: TRBV4-3
d_gene: NA
j_gene: TRBJ2-7
abundance: NA
CDR3aa: CASSQSPGTYHEQYF
CDR3nt: TGCGCCAGCAGCCAAAGCCCCGGGACGTACCACGAGCAGTACTTC

v_gene: TRBV29-1
d_gene: NA
j_gene: TRBJ1-3
abundance: NA
CDR3aa: CSVEASGNTIYF
CDR3nt: TGCAGCGTTGAAGCCTCTGGAAACACCATATATTTT

v_gene: TRBV4-1
d_gene: NA
j_gene: TRBJ1-1
abundance: few
CDR3aa: CASSQDPNTEAFF
CDR3nt: TGCGCCAGCAGCCAAGATCCGAACACTGAAGCTTTCTTT

v_gene: TRBV27
d_gene: NA
j_gene: TRBJ2-7
abundance: NA
CDR3aa: CASSLTRDSPGQYF
CDR3nt: TGTGCCAGCAGTCTCACTCGGGACTCCCCGGGGCAGTACTTC

v_gene: TRBV11-2
d_gene: TRBD1
j_gene: TRBJ1-2
abundance: few
CDR3aa: CASSLGQGAATYGYTF
CDR3nt: TGTGCCAGCAGCTTGGGACAGGGGGCAGCCACCTATGGCTACACCTTC

v_gene: TRBV6-5
d_gene: NA
j_gene: TRBJ2-7
abundance: NA
CDR3aa: CASSPPNKPVVEQYF
CDR3nt: TGTGCCAGCAGTCCCCCGAACAAGCCAGTTGTTGAGCAGTACTTC

v_gene: TRBV6-5
d_gene: TRBD1
j_gene: TRBJ1-1
abundance: NA
CDR3aa: CASSLSGTANTEAFF
CDR3nt: TGTGCCAGCAGTCTATCCGGGACAGCGAACACTGAAGCTTTCTTT

v_gene: TRBV14
d_gene: TRBD2
j_gene: TRBJ2-7
abundance: NA
CDR3aa: CASSQDLAGGLEQYF
CDR3nt: TGTGCCAGCAGCCAAGATTTAGCGGGTGGGCTCGAGCAGTACTTC

v_gene: TRBV4-1
d_gene: NA
j_gene: TRBJ2-2
abundance: NA
CDR3aa: CASSQGGMVTTGELFF
CDR3nt: TGCGCCAGCAGCCAAGGCGGGATGGTTACCACCGGGGAGCTGTTTTTT

v_gene: TRBV15
d_gene: NA
j_gene: TRBJ1-5
abundance: NA
CDR3aa: CATSRAGNSNQPQHF
CDR3nt: TGTGCCACCAGCAGAGCGGGGAATAGCAATCAGCCCCAGCATTTT

v_gene: TRBV28
d_gene: TRBD2
j_gene: TRBJ2-1
abundance: NA
CDR3aa: CASSLTAREGRFNEQFF
CDR3nt: TGTGCCAGCAGTTTAACTGCGCGGGAGGGTCGTTTCAATGAGCAGTTCTTC

v_gene: TRBV7-8
d_gene: NA
j_gene: TRBJ1-2
abundance: NA
CDR3aa: CASSPTGTFYGYTF
CDR3nt: TGTGCCAGCAGCCCCACCGGGACGTTCTATGGCTACACCTTC

v_gene: TRBV30
d_gene: TRBD2
j_gene: TRBJ2-1
abundance: NA
CDR3aa: CAWSGAGGVNEQFF
CDR3nt: TGTGCCTGGAGTGGAGCGGGAGGGGTCAATGAGCAGTTCTTC

v_gene: TRBV27
d_gene: TRBD2
j_gene: TRBJ2-3
abundance: NA
CDR3aa: CATRGLAGLTDTQYF
CDR3nt: TGTGCCACTCGTGGACTAGCGGGGTTGACAGATACGCAGTATTTT

v_gene: TRBV4-1
d_gene: NA
j_gene: TRBJ2-1
abundance: NA
CDR3aa: CASSPWYRTESEQFF
CDR3nt: TGCGCCAGCAGCCCGTGGTATAGGACAGAAAGTGAGCAGTTCTTC

v_gene: TRBV28
d_gene: TRBD1
j_gene: TRBJ2-4
abundance: NA
CDR3aa: CASSPAGGGQAKNIQYF
CDR3nt: TGTGCCAGCAGCCCCGCAGGGGGCGGACAAGCCAAAAACATTCAGTACTTC

v_gene: TRBV7-8
d_gene: NA
j_gene: TRBJ2-7
abundance: NA
CDR3aa: CASSEFGIEQYF
CDR3nt: TGTGCCAGCAGCGAATTTGGGATCGAGCAGTACTTC

v_gene: TRBV28
d_gene: NA
j_gene: TRBJ2-7
abundance: NA
CDR3aa: CASRTTGFASYEQYF
CDR3nt: TGTGCCAGCAGGACAACGGGATTCGCCTCCTACGAGCAGTACTTC

v_gene: TRBV27
d_gene: NA
j_gene: TRBJ2-7
abundance: NA
CDR3aa: CASSPGDTTYEQYF
CDR3nt: TGTGCCAGCAGTCCCGGTGACACAACCTACGAGCAGTACTTC

v_gene: TRBV7-9
d_gene: NA
j_gene: TRBJ2-1
abundance: NA
CDR3aa: CASSFPLRDDGSGEQFF
CDR3nt: TGTGCCAGCAGCTTTCCGTTGAGGGACGACGGATCTGGTGAGCAGTTCTTC

v_gene: TRBV6-5
d_gene: NA
j_gene: TRBJ2-1
abundance: NA
CDR3aa: CASSYSGVGEQFF
CDR3nt: TGTGCCAGCAGTTACTCGGGGGTCGGAGAGCAGTTCTTC

v_gene: TRBV29-1
d_gene: TRBD1
j_gene: TRBJ1-2
abundance: NA
CDR3aa: CSVEDPGQGVWGYTF
CDR3nt: TGCAGCGTTGAAGATCCAGGACAGGGGGTCTGGGGCTACACCTTC

v_gene: TRBV11-1
d_gene: NA
j_gene: TRBJ2-1
abundance: NA
CDR3aa: CASSLGRSAPSSYNEQFF
CDR3nt: TGTGCCAGCAGCTTAGGTAGATCGGCGCCGAGCTCCTACAATGAGCAGTTCTTC

v_gene: TRBV5-5
d_gene: NA
j_gene: TRBJ1-1
abundance: NA
CDR3aa: CASSPWQGTEAFF
CDR3nt: TGTGCCAGCAGCCCTTGGCAGGGCACTGAAGCTTTCTTT

v_gene: TRBV9
d_gene: NA
j_gene: TRBJ1-5
abundance: NA
CDR3aa: CASSVGQGINQPQHF
CDR3nt: TGTGCCAGCAGCGTCGGGCAGGGGATTAATCAGCCCCAGCATTTT

v_gene: TRBV6-1
d_gene: TRBD1
j_gene: TRBJ2-3
abundance: NA
CDR3aa: CASSEWQGESRTDTQYF
CDR3nt: TGTGCCAGCAGTGAGTGGCAGGGGGAGAGTAGAACAGATACGCAGTATTTT